This T cell receptor beta chain originates from a study of blood T cell repertoires in COVID-19. Original processing notes: Reference gene primer amplification gave nucleated cell count estimates. Profiled with immunoSEQ multiplex PCR; TCRdb holds only in-frame clones, not every one. V, J and clone size are taken as reported in that table, and D and trimming were inferred from the DNA itself. Of 200,000 to 250,000 clones detected, about 85% appear once; the ten largest clones hold approximately 20%. CDR3 length equals 15 residues. The TCR sequence derives from a man aged 30-40 years with active or convalescent COVID-19. Sample: peripheral blood. This chain connects TRBV21-1 to TRBJ1-2; the table calls TRBD1, which could not be checked here. TRBV21-1 is a recognized pseudogene. The CDR3 loop reads CASSKEFRGDYGYTF. The CDR3 nucleotides read TGTGCCAGCAGCAAAGAGTTCAGGGGGGACTATGGCTACACCTTC.